Given below is one TCR beta chain in context. Assay: immunoSEQ multiplex PCR; the TCRdb copy retains only in-frame clones and omits some. The sample has tens of thousands of clones, 91% seen once; the top ten hold over 1.5%. The data originate from a study of blood T cell repertoires in COVID-19. Study details: Samples representing acute and convalescent COVID-19 were sourced from the United States, Italy and Spain. PBMCs, B-cell-depleted T cells, or T cells were the source of the cDNA or gDNA that made up the material.

Germline CDR1 SGHRS, CDR2 YFSETQ. Losses at the gene ends were 2 bases for V and 9 bases for J; bases not matched to a gene: 18. The CDR3 sequence is 18 residues long. Sequenced input: peripheral blood. This TCR derives from a woman aged 50 to 65 in a cohort sampled during active COVID-19. The chain recombines TRBV5-1 with TRBJ2-1, with 9 bases aligning to TRBD1. The CDR3 loop is CASSFRDRESLGVGEQFF. The CDR3, as DNA: TGCGCCAGCAGCTTCCGGGACAGGGAATCCCTCGGCGTTGGTGAGCAGTTCTTC.